Listed here are 16 T cell receptor beta chains from one sample, sequenced in a study of T cell responses to AZD1222 COVID-19 vaccine (dated by TCRdb to about 2021). Receptors were amplified or captured by the immunoSEQ multiplex PCR assay. TCRdb took over this immuneACCESS table, retaining in-frame rearrangements with V and J assigned. Such tables are incomplete; in checked studies, under half of the missing clones stem from an unresolved V gene, and the remainder is unexplained. This sample gives approximately 100,000 clones in total; approximately 89% of them show up just once. The ten largest clonotypes hold 4.4% of the sample. What the time point label conveys for this sample: about 28 days (+/-7) after the second vaccine dose. The sequencing used peripheral blood, collected 28 days after the second AZD1222 dose. The source is an adult who received the AZD1222 COVID-19 vaccine.

The chain employs TRBV27 and TRBJ1-2; 9 bases line up with TRBD1. The CDR3 has 13 amino acids. Germline-derived CDR1 and CDR2 are MNHEY and SMNVEV (reference sequence). The trim removed 6 bases at V and 3 bases at J, leaving 2 bases unmatched. CDR3 region: CASRGTGYYGYTF. CDR3 coding DNA: TGTGCCAGCAGGGGGACAGGGTACTATGGCTACACCTTC.

The V and J genes are TRBV19 and TRBJ2-7, with D unclear. The V end was cut by 8 bases, the J end by 0 bases, with 11 bases between. Germline CDR1 reads LNHDA; CDR2 reads SQIVND (reference sequence). The CDR3 length is 13 residues. The CDR3 is CASRGRVSYEQYF. DNA of the CDR3: TGTGCCAGTCGAGGACGGGTCTCCTACGAGCAGTACTTC.

The J gene is TRBJ1-2, the V gene TRBV9, with TRBD1 identical over 9 bases. After removal of 3 bases from V and 6 bases from J, the junction contained 3 bases not matched to a gene. The germline gives CDR1 SGDLS, CDR2 YYNGEE. The CDR3 is made up of 13 amino acids. Here the CDR3 DNA reads TGTGCCAGCAGCGGCCGGGACAGGGATGGCTACACCTTC. Translating it yields CASSGRDRDGYTF.

This chain joins TRBV18 and TRBJ1-4, with D hard to call. Per the germline V gene, CDR1 is KGHSH and CDR2 is LQKENI. CDR3 length: 15 residues. Trimming pared 6 bases from V and 0 bases from J, leaving 11 bases between. CDR3 loop: CASSRDSATNEKLFF. CDR3 sequence (DNA): TGTGCCAGCTCCCGAGACTCTGCAACTAATGAAAAACTGTTTTTT. Full variable domain (rest looked up from reference TRBV18 and TRBJ1-4): NAGVMQNPRHLVRRRGQEARLRCSPMKGHSHVYWYRQLPEEGLKFMVYLQKENIIDESGMPKERFSAEFPKEGPSILRIQQVVRGDSAAYFCASSRDSATNEKLFFGSGTQLSVL.

This chain links TRBV9 with TRBJ2-1; D possibly corresponds to TRBD1 (5 bases). This CDR3 is 13 amino acids long. Trimming shortened V by 0 bases and J by 10 bases, and 11 bases separated the two germline ends. Germline CDR1 is SGDLS and CDR2 is YYNGEE. Written as DNA, the CDR3 is TGTGCCAGCAGCGTAGCTGGGGCCATAGAGCAGTTCTTC. Translated: CASSVAGAIEQFF.

The CDR3 loop reads CASSDSGGNQPQHF. CDR3 in DNA: TGTGCCAGCAGTGACTCAGGGGGCAATCAGCCCCAGCATTTT. The chain uses TRBV6-4 and TRBJ1-5, with D perhaps TRBD1 (5 bases). V lost 0 bases to trimming and J lost 2 bases, with 5 bases between them. The germline V gene has CDR1 MRHNA and CDR2 SNTAGT. The CDR3 extends over 14 amino acids.

The gene calls are TRBV6-1 and TRBJ2-1; 10 bases fit TRBD2. V lost 3 bases and J lost 3; bases outside the gene matches: 5. The CDR3 extends over 16 amino acids. Germline CDR1 is MNHNS and CDR2 is SASEGT. CDR3 bases: TGTGCCAGCAGTGAGTCTAGCGGGGGTCACTACAATGAGCAGTTCTTC. Its translation: CASSESSGGHYNEQFF.

V usage is TRBV12-3 or TRBV12-4 and J usage is TRBJ2-3; unclear D gene. The ends were cut back, 3 bases at V and 7 bases at J, with 8 bases in the middle. This CDR3 spans 12 amino acids. CDR3: CASSLRTNTQYF. The CDR3 bases are TGTGCCAGCAGTTTGCGAACGAATACGCAGTATTTT.

This sequence joins TRBV4-2 and TRBJ1-1, with D possibly TRBD1 on 5 matching bases. CDR1 is LGHNA and CDR2 is YNFKEQ in the germline V gene. The V end lost 1 base, the J end lost 4 bases, and 10 bases lay between the germline ends. The CDR3 runs to 14 residues. The chain's CDR3 is CASSQAQGATEAFF. The CDR3 DNA reads TGTGCCAGCAGCCAAGCCCAGGGTGCCACTGAAGCTTTCTTT.

On this clone: An end of the junction does not agree with germline; a read error may underlie this. The rearrangement links TRBV5-4 to TRBJ2-3; D possibly matches TRBD1 or TRBD2 (5 bases each). This CDR3 region has 12 residues. CDR1 is SGHNT, CDR2 YYREEE, per germline (reference sequence). As DNA, the CDR3 is TGTGCCAGCAGCGTTCAGGGAGAGAGAAGTGGCTTT. Translated, it gives CASSVQGERSGF.

This rearrangement joins TRBV12-3 or TRBV12-4 to TRBJ2-2; D gene ambiguous. This CDR3 is 13 amino acids long. Trimming cost V 3 bases and J 8 bases, with 10 bases left between them. The CDR3 nucleotides read TGTGCCAGCAGTTTCTTAAAGGCAGGGGAGCTGTTTTTT. Its protein is CASSFLKAGELFF.

This clone was seen only a few times. The chain combines TRBV9 with TRBJ1-6, with D unresolved. V dropped 0 bases and J dropped 9 bases, with 7 bases sitting between them. This CDR3 contains 13 residues. CDR1 is SGDLS, CDR2 YYNGEE, per germline. The CDR3 spells CASSVAGSSPLHF. For the CDR3, the DNA is TGTGCCAGCAGCGTAGCGGGGAGTTCACCCCTCCACTTT.

V and J are TRBV10-3 and TRBJ2-7, with TRBD2 as a possible D gene (6 bases). The CDR3 has 14 amino acids. The germline gives CDR1 ENHRY, CDR2 SYGVKD. Trimming stripped 8 bases from V and 4 bases from J, with 18 bases between. The CDR3 spells CAIQPPGLQYEQYF. The CDR3 region has the DNA TGTGCCATCCAGCCACCGGGACTCCAGTACGAGCAGTACTTC.

V and J are TRBV25-1 and TRBJ2-7; possible D gene TRBD2, 5 bases. This CDR3 is 14 amino acids long. Trimming left V 2 bases short and J 4 bases short, with 12 bases between. CDR1 and CDR2 (germline): MGHDK, SYGVNS. The CDR3 DNA sequence: TGTGCCAGCAGTGAACCGGGATCCCGATACGAGCAGTACTTC. Translation: CASSEPGSRYEQYF.

The chain employs TRBV7-2 and TRBJ1-6; 7 bases are a match to TRBD1. Trimming at V came to 6 bases and at J to 2 bases, leaving 7 bases not matched to a gene. The CDR3 spans 16 residues. In germline, CDR1 is SGHTA, CDR2 FQGNSA. In DNA, the CDR3 is TGTGCCAGCAGGGGGTTGGGACAGACCTATAATTCACCCCTCCACTTT. It specifies CASRGLGQTYNSPLHF.

The chain uses TRBV7-2 and TRBJ2-7, with D unresolved. The CDR3 consists of 12 residues. Trimming cost V 2 bases and J 5 bases, with 7 bases left between them. Germline CDR1 SGHTA, CDR2 FQGNSA. CDR3 nucleotides: TGTGCCAGCAGCTTAATGCAGAACGAGCAGTACTTC. Amino acids: CASSLMQNEQYF.